The TCR beta chain described here comes from a study of cytotoxic CD8 clonotypes in ibrutinib-treated CLL. Across the study: Across the patients, some eleven were relapsed/refractory, approximately 15 treatment-naive and about 18 IGHV unmutated. Complete response was seen in 2 patients and partial in around 24; some 12 progressed and around 14 stayed remitted after a median roughly six years. Broader study findings: Public clonotypes occurred uncommonly; on treatment, they contracted or remained stable.

Comments on this clone: What it recognizes is unknown.

Sequenced by immunoSEQ multiplex PCR; TCRdb stores in-frame clones only, minus some. Of around 310,000 clones in the sample, 70% to 80% were seen once. This TCR was recovered from a human donor with chronic lymphocytic leukemia. The sequences come from PBMCs, collected before ibrutinib treatment.

This CDR3 reads CASSLVDSYNEQFF. The CDR3 nucleotides read TGTGCCAGCAGCTTGGTTGACTCCTACAATGAGCAGTTCTTC. The chain joins TRBV5-6 to TRBJ2-1; the D is unclear. This CDR3 has 14 amino acids. In germline, CDR1 is SGHDT, CDR2 YYEEEE. The V end was cut by 0 bases, the J end by 0 bases, with 4 bases between.